This TCR beta chain comes out of a study of cytomegalovirus exposure and HLA in healthy donors. Primers: 60 Vbeta forward and 13 Jbeta reverse. Libraries were prepared by immunoSEQ multiplex PCR; TCRdb keeps only in-frame clonotypes and omits some of them. The listing contains tens of thousands of clones. V shed 0 bases and J 3 bases; nucleotides not matched to a gene: 3. This CDR3 is built from 15 residues. Germline-derived CDR1 and CDR2 are SGHRS and YFSETQ. This receptor was identified in a female donor in good health and CMV-seropositive. Sequenced input: PBMCs. The V call is TRBV5-1, the J call TRBJ2-7; 10 nucleotides match TRBD2. In DNA form, the CDR3 reads TGCGCCAGCAGCTTGGTAGCGGGAGGTGACTACGAGCAGTACTTC. Its protein is CASSLVAGGDYEQYF.